A single sample gave rise to the 10 T cell receptor beta chains below, sequenced in a study of human CD8 memory T cell subsets. Construction of TCR beta libraries was accomplished by means of UMI-labeled 5' RACE. TCRdb reprocessed the 5' RACE reads and stores each CDR3 protein as one record, lacking DNA. The ten most abundant clones cover about a third of a sample with about 6,200 distinct CDR3 sequences. The sample taken for sequencing was CD8+ effector memory T cells (TEM) sorted from PBMCs. Subset reported: effector memory CD8 T cells, CCR7- CD45RO+ CD95+. All receptors derive from a human donor in good health.

J is TRBJ1-6 and V is TRBV12-3 or TRBV12-4; TCRdb's D gene call, TRBD1, goes unchecked for lack of DNA. The CDR3 covers 14 residues. CDR3: CASSLGGAGSPLHF.

The chain has TRBV7-8 and TRBJ1-1; TCRdb designates TRBD1, a call that cannot be tested without DNA. The CDR3 is 15 residues long. Germline V gene data show CDR1 as SGHVS and CDR2 as FQNEAQ. The CDR3 sequence is CASSLARGADGEAFF.

The V call is TRBV9, the J call TRBJ1-2. Per germline, CDR1 SGDLS and CDR2 YYNGEE. The CDR3 has 13 residues. The CDR3 loop reads CASSVGGDYGYTF.

The chain employs TRBV7-2 and TRBJ1-2; there is no DNA to check the TCRdb D call of TRBD1. Germline V CDR1 and CDR2: SGHTA, FQGNSA. This CDR3 is 14 amino acids long. The chain's CDR3 is CASSFSDRGYGYTF. The variable domain in full, completed from reference TRBV7-2 and TRBJ1-2, reads GAGVSQSPSNKVTEKGKDVELRCDPISGHTALYWYRQSLGQGLEFLIYFQGNSAPDKSGLPSDRFSAERTGGSVSTLTIQRTQQEDSAVYLCASSFSDRGYGYTFGSGTRLTVV.

The chain carries TRBV6-5 and TRBJ1-5. The CDR3 runs 15 residues. The V gene's germline CDR1 is MNHEY and CDR2 SVGAGI. CDR3 in amino acids: CASSQGLNSNQPQHF.

The CDR3 spells CASSEGGPGYEQYF. The gene calls are TRBV2 and TRBJ2-7; TCRdb selects TRBD1, and the lack of DNA leaves this call unchecked. Looked up from germline, CDR1 is SNHLY and CDR2 is FYNNEI. This CDR3 is 14 amino acids long.

The chain joins TRBV13 to TRBJ1-3; the TCRdb call, TRBD1, lacks DNA for checking. The CDR3 has 16 residues. Per germline, CDR1 PRHDT and CDR2 FYEKMQ (reference sequence). CDR3 residues: CASSLVGGKSGNTIYF. The full variable domain, completed using reference TRBV13 and TRBJ1-3, is AAGVIQSPRHLIKEKRETATLKCYPIPRHDTVYWYQQGPGQDPQFLISFYEKMQSDKGSIPDRFSAQQFSDYHSELNMSSLELGDSALYFCASSLVGGKSGNTIYFGEGSWLTVV.

The V gene is TRBV7-9, the J gene TRBJ2-4; no DNA is available, so the TRBD1 call from TCRdb remains unchecked. The germline gives CDR1 SEHNR, CDR2 FQNEAQ (reference sequence). CDR3 size: 15 residues. The CDR3: CASSFLYRRKNIQYF.

This chain links TRBV4-1 with TRBJ2-1; TCRdb's D call of TRBD2 is untestable without DNA. The germline V gene has CDR1 MGHRA and CDR2 YSYEKL. The CDR3 has 17 residues. The CDR3 loop reads CASSPTLAGGTYNEQFF.

This rearrangement joins TRBV18 to TRBJ1-5. The CDR3 spans 12 residues. Germline assignment: CDR1 KGHSH and CDR2 LQKENI. The CDR3 spells CASSHSNQPQHF. The full variable domain, its missing parts supplied by reference TRBV18 and TRBJ1-5, is NAGVMQNPRHLVRRRGQEARLRCSPMKGHSHVYWYRQLPEEGLKFMVYLQKENIIDESGMPKERFSAEFPKEGPSILRIQQVVRGDSAAYFCASSHSNQPQHFGDGTRLSIL.